One and the same sample provided the 2 T cell receptor beta chains below, sequenced in a study of blood T cell repertoires in COVID-19. This table comes from immunoSEQ multiplex PCR, and its TCRdb copy is limited to in-frame clones, with some not included. The table includes 300,000 to 350,000 clones, 87% detected once. The sample comprised peripheral blood. All receptors derive from a man aged 18 to 35 with active or convalescent COVID-19.

The genes are TRBV27 and TRBJ2-1; the D is unclear. The germline gives CDR1 MNHEY, CDR2 SMNVEV (reference sequence). CDR3 length equals 11 residues. Trimming took 5 bases from V and 7 from J, leaving 6 bases between them. In nucleotides, the CDR3 is TGTGCCAGCAGTCACCGGAATGAGCAGTTCTTC. It is translated as CASSHRNEQFF.

The sample holds a few counts of this clone. CDR3 DNA: TGCGCCAGCAGCCAAGATAACGGGATAGGGCCCCTCCACTTT. Translating gives CASSQDNGIGPLHF. This chain connects TRBV4-1 to TRBJ1-6; D gene unclear. Germline loops: CDR1 MGHRA, CDR2 YSYEKL. With 0 bases removed from V and 13 bases from J, the gap between germline ends came to 13 bases. The CDR3 totals 14 residues.